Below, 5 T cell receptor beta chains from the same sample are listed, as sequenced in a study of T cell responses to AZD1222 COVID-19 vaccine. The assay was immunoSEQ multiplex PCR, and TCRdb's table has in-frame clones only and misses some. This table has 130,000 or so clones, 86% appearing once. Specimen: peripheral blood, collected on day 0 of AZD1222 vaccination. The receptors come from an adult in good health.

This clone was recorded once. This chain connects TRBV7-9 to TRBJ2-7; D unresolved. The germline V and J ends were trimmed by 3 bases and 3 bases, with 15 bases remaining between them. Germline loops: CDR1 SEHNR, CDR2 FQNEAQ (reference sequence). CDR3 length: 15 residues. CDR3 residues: CASSFSGLQHYEQYF. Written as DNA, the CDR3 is TGTGCCAGCAGCTTTTCGGGCCTTCAACACTACGAGCAGTACTTC.

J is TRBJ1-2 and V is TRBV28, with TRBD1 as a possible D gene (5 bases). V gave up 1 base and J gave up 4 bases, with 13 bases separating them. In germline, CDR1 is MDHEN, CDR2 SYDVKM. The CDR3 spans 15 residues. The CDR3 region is CASSLLGRDGYGYTF. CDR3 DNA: TGTGCCAGCAGTTTATTAGGCAGGGACGGCTATGGCTACACCTTC.

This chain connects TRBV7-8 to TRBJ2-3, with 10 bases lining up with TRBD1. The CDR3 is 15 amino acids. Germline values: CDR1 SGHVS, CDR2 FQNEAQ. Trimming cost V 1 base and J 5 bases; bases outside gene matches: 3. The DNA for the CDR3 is TGTGCCAGCAGCTTAGACGGGGACAGGGGAGATACGCAGTATTTT. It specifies CASSLDGDRGDTQYF.

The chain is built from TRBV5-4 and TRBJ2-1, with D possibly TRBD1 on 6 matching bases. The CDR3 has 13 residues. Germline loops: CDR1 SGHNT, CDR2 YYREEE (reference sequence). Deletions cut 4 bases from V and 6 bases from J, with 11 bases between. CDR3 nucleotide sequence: TGTGCCAGCAGCCATCGACAGGCCAATGAGCAGTTCTTC. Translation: CASSHRQANEQFF.

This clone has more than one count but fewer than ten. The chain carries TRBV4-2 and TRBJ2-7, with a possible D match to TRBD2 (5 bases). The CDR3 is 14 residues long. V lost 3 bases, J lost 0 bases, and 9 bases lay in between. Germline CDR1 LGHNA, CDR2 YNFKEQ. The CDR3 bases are TGTGCCAGCAGCCAGTCGGGGAGCTCCTACGAGCAGTACTTC. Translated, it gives CASSQSGSSYEQYF.